The TCR beta chain described here comes from a study of T cell responses to AZD1222 COVID-19 vaccine (dated by TCRdb to the early 2020s). Regarding the complete study: Because spike-specific TCR depth and breadth did not differ between the two schedules, AZD1222 recipients who got a second dose at roughly 4 weeks were pooled with those who got a second dose at roughly 12 weeks. A total of under 250 trial participants underwent TCR sequencing, of whom 207 had received two doses of AZD1222 and some 25 had received two doses of the MenACWY control vaccine. Trial participants were enrolled into age subgroups of 18-55, 56-69 and 70-plus years, which contained roughly 140, 27 and 60 TCR-sequenced participants, respectively. General conclusions and limits of the study: The whole spike protein was spanned by vaccine-associated CD4 TCRs, and dominant responses were seen in regions 160-218 and 743-854. Only five or six AZD1222 recipients were SARS-CoV-2 seropositive at baseline, limiting conclusions about previously exposed vaccinees. Reportedly, close to half of the unique spike-specific TCRs recognized epitopes lying outside the regions that are mutated in the B.1.351 and B.1.1.7 variants. No day 14 peak-response samples were available, so repertoires were characterized only after the peak T cell response. In the small 56-69-year group, the increase in depth fell short of significance, most likely because of low power. Participants were mostly white British and included more females than males, and it was suggested by the authors that clonal diversity may have been underestimated. After two AZD1222 doses, spike-specific TCR breadth and depth were significantly higher than at day 0 and than in MenACWY recipients.

Comment on this clone: Its antigen specificity is not known. It has no much larger one-base neighbor in the sample; base qualities were not kept.

From V the trimming removes 6 bases and from J it removes 2 bases, while the gene matches leave 12 bases of the junction unaccounted for. The CDR3 contains 16 residues, cysteine and phenylalanine counted. This entry keeps only the CDR3 DNA: 48 bases, framed from base 1. The germline V gene (reference sequence) provides CDR1 MNHNY and CDR2 SVGAGI. The time point label for this specimen denotes: baseline before first vaccination. Vaccinee samples were obtained from the UK trials COV001 and COV002, which included a single-blind randomized controlled phase 2/3 trial of AZD1222 (ChAdOx1 nCoV-19) in healthy adults. Trial participant PBMC samples were collected at day 0 and day 28 after the second dose for TCRbeta chain sequencing. The CDR3 regions of human TCRbeta chains were analyzed by immunosequencing. Processing in the source paper ran as follows. TCRs in the repertoires were compared against a reference library of SARS-CoV-2-specific TCRs that had been generated with the MIRA antigen-specificity platform. Breadth was defined as the fraction of unique TCRs that were SARS-CoV-2-associated. Depth was defined as the fraction of total T cells that were SARS-CoV-2-associated. Using the MIRA data, every spike-specific TCR was mapped to the spike region that the TCR reacted to and assigned to either a CD4 or a CD8 class. Log10-transformed breadth and depth values were compared by one-way ANOVA with Sidak's multiple comparisons tests. TCRdb holds this immuneACCESS table with in-frame rearrangements only. Some clones are missing; in checked studies, unresolved V genes explain under half, and the rest has no known cause. That table furnishes V, J and clone size, whereas the DNA furnished D and trimming. Within this sample are around 70,000 clones, with 75% to 90% of them counted one time only. Clones ranked in the top ten supply about 2.5% of the sample.

This TCR came from an adult in good health. The chain couples TRBV6-6 to TRBJ2-7, with 8 bases aligning to TRBD2. The specimen was peripheral blood, collected on day 0 of AZD1222 vaccination. The DNA sequence is as follows: TGTGCCAGCAGCCTTATGTTCGCGGGAGGAGCCTACGAGCAGTACTTC. Translation gives CASSLMFAGGAYEQYF.